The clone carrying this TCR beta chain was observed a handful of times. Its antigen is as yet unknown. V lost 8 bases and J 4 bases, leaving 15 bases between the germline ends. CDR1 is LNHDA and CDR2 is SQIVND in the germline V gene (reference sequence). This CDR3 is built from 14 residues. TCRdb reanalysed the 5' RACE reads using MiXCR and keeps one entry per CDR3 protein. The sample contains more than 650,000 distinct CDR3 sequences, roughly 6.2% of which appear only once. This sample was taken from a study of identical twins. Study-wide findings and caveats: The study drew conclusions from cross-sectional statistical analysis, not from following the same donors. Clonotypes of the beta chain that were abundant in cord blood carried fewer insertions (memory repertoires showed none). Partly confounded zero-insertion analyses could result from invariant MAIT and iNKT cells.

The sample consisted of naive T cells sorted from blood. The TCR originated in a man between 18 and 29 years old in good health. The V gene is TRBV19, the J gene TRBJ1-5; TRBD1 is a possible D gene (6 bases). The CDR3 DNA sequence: TGTGCCAGTGGGGGAGACAGGAGTAATCAGCCCCAGCATTTT. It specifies CASGGDRSNQPQHF.